The sequence of this TCR beta chain was determined in a study of PD-L1 blockade in urothelial cancer (dated by TCRdb to 2016 to 2017). For the study in its entirety: All patients started therapy around 2014 and received atezolizumab 1,200 mg intravenously every 3 weeks. About 85% of the roughly 30 patients were males with bladder-origin urothelial cancer, and about 60% of the roughly 30 reported a prior smoking history. Patients had an ECOG performance status of 0 or 1 and had received between 0 and 3 prior chemotherapy regimens. Blood samples were analyzed at 3 weeks after treatment start (second dose) and at 6 weeks after treatment start. Blood samples gave a median of 141,255 T cells and tens of thousands of unique TCRs, with a median clonality of approximately 0.08. An exploratory multi-omic analysis was conducted of the somatic, immune and clinical correlates of response to PD-L1 blockade with atezolizumab in urothelial cancer. Pretreatment tumor samples, along with matched peripheral blood collected serially before and after atezolizumab treatment, underwent TCR sequencing. Durable clinical benefit was defined as progression-free survival longer than 6 months, and TCR features were also tested against progression-free and overall survival. In the same patients, whole exome sequencing and RNA sequencing of pretreatment tumors were performed in addition to TCR sequencing. Fewer than ten patients achieved durable clinical benefit and approximately 19 did not. Pretreatment blood TCR-seq was available for fewer than 30 patients, at least one posttreatment blood collection was obtained for approximately 24 patients, and tumor TCR-seq was available for approximately 24 patients.

Sample time point, as interpreted from the label and publication: peripheral blood 6 weeks after treatment start. A cohort of approximately 30 patients with locally advanced or metastatic urothelial carcinoma, treated at Memorial Sloan Kettering on a trial protocol, was included. Peripheral blood mononuclear cells were collected pretreatment and during treatment, with between 1 and 8 total time points per patient. The Qiagen DNeasy Blood extraction kit was used to purify genomic DNA from total PBMCs and tumor samples. PBMCs were collected pretreatment and during treatment, and were isolated and stored as previously described. Synthetic TCR analog templates were spiked into each PCR so that absolute template abundance could be estimated from read counts. TCRbeta CDR3 regions were amplified from genomic DNA with bias-controlled V and J gene primers using the immunoSEQ assay. Sequencing of rearranged TCRbeta segments was done at approximately 20X coverage. On the study's bioinformatics: Sequencing errors were corrected by clustering, and CDR3s were annotated against IMGT so that V, D and J genes could be assigned. Out-of-frame and stop-codon sequences were excluded, and only productive TCRbeta rearrangements were used in downstream analyses. Clonality was computed as one minus Shannon entropy normalized by the log of the number of unique productive sequences. Fisher's exact test with Benjamini-Hochberg correction, using a cutoff of adjusted p below 0.01, was how clones that differed between time points or between blood and tumor were identified. In its TCRdb copy, this immuneACCESS table keeps in-frame sequences only and misses some clones. Where compared with another copy, unresolved V genes explain less than half of these, and the others have no known cause. The V and J calls and the clone size are those of that table, but D and trimming were determined from the DNA. The sample table shows some 31,000 clones, and around four fifths are seen once. The ten largest clonotypes hold 2.5% to 3% of the sample.

The study at large found these results: Greater expansion of tumor-associated TCR clones in peripheral blood 3 weeks after the start of treatment was observed in patients with durable benefit (n of about 21, p = 0.022). Because of the small sample size (n of about 29) and the many exploratory analyses performed, the results are intended to be regarded as hypothesis-generating. Improved progression-free and overall survival was found to be associated with pretreatment peripheral blood TCR clonality below the median.

Details on this clone: Its antigen target is currently unknown. One base away there is no much larger clone; base qualities are not given. Other DNA sequences in this sample translate to the same CDR3.

The CDR3, cysteine through phenylalanine, is 15 amino acids long. This entry keeps only the CDR3 DNA: 45 bases, framed from base 1. From a lookup of the germline V gene (reference sequence), CDR1 and CDR2 are SGHNT and YYREEE. V drops 0 bases and J drops 0 bases, leaving 9 bases in between. The TCR was taken from a man between 65 and 80 years old with urothelial cancer. The chain joins TRBV5-4 to TRBJ1-1; no confident D gene assignment can be made. The sample here was PBMCs, taken around atezolizumab (anti-PD-L1) treatment. The nucleotides read TGTGCCAGCAGCTTGGCCGGTCATATGAACACTGAAGCTTTCTTT. The resulting protein is CASSLAGHMNTEAFF.